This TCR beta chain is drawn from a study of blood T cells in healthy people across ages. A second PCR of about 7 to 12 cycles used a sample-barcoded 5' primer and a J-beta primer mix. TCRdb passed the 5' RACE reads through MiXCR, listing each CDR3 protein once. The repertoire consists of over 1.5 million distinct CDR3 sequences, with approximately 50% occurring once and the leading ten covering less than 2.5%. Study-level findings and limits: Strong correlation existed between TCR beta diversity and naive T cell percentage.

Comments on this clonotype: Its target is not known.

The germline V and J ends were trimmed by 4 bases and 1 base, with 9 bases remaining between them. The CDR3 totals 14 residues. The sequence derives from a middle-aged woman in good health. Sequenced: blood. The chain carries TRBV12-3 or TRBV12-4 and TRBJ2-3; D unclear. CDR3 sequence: CASSYYGGTDTQYF. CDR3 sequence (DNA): TGTGCCAGCAGTTATTATGGGGGCACAGATACGCAGTATTTT.